This entry lists 18 T cell receptor beta chains sequenced from one sample in a study of spatial heterogeneity in lung cancer. TCRdb re-analysed the 5' RACE reads in MiXCR, keeping a single row per CDR3 protein. Among under 150,000 distinct CDR3 sequences listed, 12% were seen once. Documented time point: blood at routine non-recurrence follow-up after resection. No cells were sorted before sequencing. The whole RNA sequenced was extracted from tumor, nontumor lung or frozen PBMC. Sequencing used PBMCs, obtained at follow-up. Receptors were obtained from a male donor with early-stage non-small cell lung cancer.

The gene calls are TRBV5-4 and TRBJ2-7; TRBD1 matches at 10 bases. The CDR3 has 14 residues. The V gene's germline CDR1 is SGHNT and CDR2 YYREEE (reference sequence). The trim removed 2 bases at V and 2 bases at J, leaving 1 base unmatched. CDR3 in DNA: TGTGCCAGCAGCTTCGACAGGGGGCCCTACGAGCAGTACTTC. Protein product: CASSFDRGPYEQYF. The variable domain in full, completed from reference TRBV5-4 and TRBJ2-7, reads ETGVTQSPTHLIKTRGQQVTLRCSSQSGHNTVSWYQQALGQGPQFIFQYYREEENGRGNFPPRFSGLQFPNYSSELNVNALELDDSALYLCASSFDRGPYEQYFGPGTRLTVT.

This clonotype has a count of ten or more. The chain recombines TRBV9 with TRBJ2-5; D not certain. CDR1 is SGDLS and CDR2 is YYNGEE in the germline V gene. The ends were cut back, 0 bases at V and 0 bases at J, with 3 bases in the middle. CDR3 size: 13 residues. The CDR3 region has the DNA TGTGCCAGCAGCGTAGTCGACCAAGAGACCCAGTACTTC. Amino acid sequence: CASSVVDQETQYF. The whole variable domain, filled in from reference TRBV9 and TRBJ2-5, reads DSGVTQTPKHLITATGQRVTLRCSPRSGDLSVYWYQQSLDQGLQFLIQYYNGEERAKGNILERFSAQQFPDLHSELNLSSLELGDSALYFCASSVVDQETQYFGPGTRLLVL.

This clonotype has more than one count but fewer than ten. The J gene is TRBJ2-2, the V gene TRBV7-3, with D unclear. Trimming removed 6 bases at V and 4 bases at J, with 6 bases between. The CDR3 is 12 amino acids. Looked up from germline, CDR1 is SGHTA and CDR2 is FQGTGA. The CDR3 protein is CASRESTGELFF. CDR3 coding DNA: TGTGCCAGCAGGGAGAGCACCGGGGAGCTGTTTTTT. The complete variable domain, with remaining parts taken from reference TRBV7-3 and TRBJ2-2, reads GAGVSQTPSNKVTEKGKYVELRCDPISGHTALYWYRQSLGQGPEFLIYFQGTGAADDSGLPNDRFFAVRPEGSVSTLKIQRTERGDSAVYLCASRESTGELFFGEGSRLTVL.

This clonotype has at least ten counts. J is TRBJ2-7 and V is TRBV29-1; D could derive from TRBD1 or TRBD2 (5 bases each). V shed 5 bases and J shed 2 bases, with 16 bases lying between them. Germline values: CDR1 SQVTM, CDR2 ANQGSEA. The CDR3 covers 14 residues. The chain's CDR3 is CSVSGPSGPYEQYF. The CDR3 coding sequence is TGCAGCGTTTCAGGCCCGTCGGGGCCCTACGAGCAGTACTTC.

This chain links TRBV30 with TRBJ2-1, with a possible D match to TRBD1 (5 bases). The CDR3 loop spans 14 amino acids. V was clipped by 2 bases and J by 5 bases, with 13 bases between them. Germline V gene data show CDR1 as GTSNPN and CDR2 as SVGIG (reference sequence). For the CDR3, the DNA is TGTGCCTGGAGTTTAGGGGATCACGACAATGAGCAGTTCTTC. Its protein is CAWSLGDHDNEQFF.

This clonotype was detected ten times or more. The chain couples TRBV12-3 or TRBV12-4 to TRBJ2-2; the D is unclear. There are 16 residues in the CDR3. V dropped 1 base and J dropped 6 bases, with 15 bases sitting between them. CDR3 in DNA: TGTGCCAGCAGTTTAGGCTCCCCTCAGAGGCCCGGGGAGCTGTTTTTT. It encodes CASSLGSPQRPGELFF.

The V call is TRBV4-2, the J call TRBJ2-5; 13 bases match TRBD2. This CDR3 spans 17 amino acids. CDR1 is LGHNA, CDR2 YNFKEQ, per germline. Losses at the gene ends were 4 bases for V and 5 bases for J; bases not matched to a gene: 10. This CDR3 is CASSPRTSGGVGETQYF. DNA for the CDR3: TGTGCCAGCAGCCCCCGGACTAGCGGGGGAGTGGGTGAGACCCAGTACTTC.

By share, this clonotype ranks as medium-sized. The chain carries TRBV4-1 and TRBJ2-1; TRBD1 matches 9 bases. Trimming took 4 bases from V and 5 from J; bases not matched to a gene: 6. This CDR3 is built from 15 residues. Germline-derived CDR1 and CDR2 are MGHRA and YSYEKL. CDR3 sequence (DNA): TGCGCCAGCAGCCCCTGGACAGGGGTGAACAATGAGCAGTTCTTC. Its translation: CASSPWTGVNNEQFF.

The chain joins TRBV7-9 to TRBJ2-7; D possibly uses TRBD1 or TRBD2 (5 bases each). Germline CDR1 is SEHNR and CDR2 is FQNEAQ (reference sequence). CDR3 length equals 13 residues. V shed 5 bases and J shed 3 bases, with 11 bases lying between them. For the CDR3, the DNA is TGTGCCAGCAGCCCGGGACGGCGCTACGAGCAGTACTTC. This encodes CASSPGRRYEQYF. Full variable domain (outside the CDR3, taken from reference TRBV7-9 and TRBJ2-7): DTGVSQNPRHKITKRGQNVTFRCDPISEHNRLYWYRQTLGQGPEFLTYFQNEAQLEKSRLLSDRFSAERPKGSFSTLEIQRTEQGDSAMYLCASSPGRRYEQYFGPGTRLTVT.

This clonotype came up a few times. The chain couples TRBV4-2 to TRBJ2-5, with a weak D call TRBD2 (5 bases). V was trimmed by 0 bases and J by 9 bases, leaving 17 bases between them. The CDR3 is 15 amino acids. Germline CDR1 reads LGHNA; CDR2 reads YNFKEQ. For the CDR3, the DNA is TGTGCCAGCAGCCAAGAACGGACTCCCCGGTTGCCCCAGTACTTC. This encodes CASSQERTPRLPQYF.

The V call is TRBV9, the J call TRBJ2-5, with 9 bases identical to TRBD2. CDR3 length equals 17 residues. The ends lost 3 bases at V and 4 bases at J; junction bases unmatched: 13. The germline V gene has CDR1 SGDLS and CDR2 YYNGEE. CDR3 DNA sequence: TGTGCCAGCAGCGCCCGTGGGGGTAGCGGGGGCGTAGAGACCCAGTACTTC. The encoded protein is CASSARGGSGGVETQYF.

V and J are TRBV11-2 and TRBJ2-5; tentative D call: TRBD1 (6 bases). Germline values: CDR1 SGHAT, CDR2 FQNNGV. The V end was cut by 1 base, the J end by 5 bases, with 11 bases between. The CDR3 contains 14 residues. CDR3 sequence reads: CASSLALGAETQYF. The CDR3, as DNA: TGTGCCAGCAGCTTAGCCTTGGGGGCCGAGACCCAGTACTTC.

The rearrangement joins TRBV10-3 to TRBJ1-1, with unresolved D. Germline V lookup: CDR1 ENHRY, CDR2 SYGVKD. The CDR3 has 13 amino acids. V lost 7 bases and J 0 bases, leaving 9 bases between the germline ends. CDR3 loop: CAINENVNTEAFF. The CDR3 DNA is TGTGCCATCAACGAAAACGTGAACACTGAAGCTTTCTTT.

This clonotype was counted only a few times. The chain has TRBV10-3 and TRBJ2-3; 16 bases fit TRBD2. This CDR3 is built from 14 residues. With 9 bases clipped from V and 4 bases from J, the junction kept 1 base outside the gene matches. Germline CDR1 is ENHRY and CDR2 is SYGVKD. This CDR3 reads CAMGTSGGADTQYF. CDR3 sequence (DNA): TGTGCCATGGGGACTAGCGGGGGGGCAGATACGCAGTATTTT.

The J gene is TRBJ2-7, the V gene TRBV28; TRBD2 aligns across 12 bases. The length of the CDR3 is 15 residues. After removal of 7 bases from V and 0 bases from J, the junction contained 4 bases not matched to a gene. CDR1 and CDR2 from the germline V gene are MDHEN and SYDVKM. The CDR3 is CASTETSGGSYEQYF. The CDR3 nucleotides read TGTGCCAGCACCGAGACTAGCGGGGGCTCCTACGAGCAGTACTTC. Full variable domain (missing parts from reference TRBV28 and TRBJ2-7): DVKVTQSSRYLVKRTGEKVFLECVQDMDHENMFWYRQDPGLGLRLIYFSYDVKMKEKGDIPEGYSVSREKKERFSLILESASTNQTSMYLCASTETSGGSYEQYFGPGTRLTVT.

This clonotype was seen a handful of times. This chain uses TRBV12-3 or TRBV12-4 with TRBJ2-3; D not certain. This CDR3 has 12 amino acids. V lost 5 bases to trimming and J lost 3 bases, with 6 bases between them. The CDR3 DNA is TGTGCCAGCAGTGCTCAGACAGATACGCAGTATTTT. It is translated as CASSAQTDTQYF.

This clonotype occurred a few times. V usage is TRBV3-1 and J usage is TRBJ2-1; D is unclear. V lost 1 base to trimming and J lost 8 bases, with 6 bases between them. The CDR3 is made up of 12 amino acids. Germline V gene sequence: CDR1 LGHDT, CDR2 YNNKEL (reference sequence). CDR3 nucleotides: TGTGCCAGCAGCCAAGTCTCCGATGAGCAGTTCTTC. Translating it yields CASSQVSDEQFF.

This clonotype was counted between two and nine times. This sequence joins TRBV28 and TRBJ1-2; 8 nucleotides align to TRBD1. J lost 2 bases, V lost 6 bases, and 5 bases had no gene match. The CDR3 has 14 residues. The V gene's germline CDR1 is MDHEN and CDR2 SYDVKM. Here the CDR3 DNA reads TGTGCCAGCAGCCTGACAGGGGTAAACTATGGCTACACCTTC. The encoded protein is CASSLTGVNYGYTF.